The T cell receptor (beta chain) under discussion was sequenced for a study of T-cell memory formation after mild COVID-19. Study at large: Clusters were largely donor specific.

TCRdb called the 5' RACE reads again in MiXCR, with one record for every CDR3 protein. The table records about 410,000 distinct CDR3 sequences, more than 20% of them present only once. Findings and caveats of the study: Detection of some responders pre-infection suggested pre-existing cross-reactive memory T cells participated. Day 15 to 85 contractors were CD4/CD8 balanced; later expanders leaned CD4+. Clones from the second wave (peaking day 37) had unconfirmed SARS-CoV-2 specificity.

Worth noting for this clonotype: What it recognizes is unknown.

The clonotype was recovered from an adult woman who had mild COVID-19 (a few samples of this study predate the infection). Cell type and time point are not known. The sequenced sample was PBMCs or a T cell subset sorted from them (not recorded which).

DNA for the CDR3: TGTGCCAGCAGCCCGAGACTCACATCCGGGGAGCTGTTTTTT. Its translation: CASSPRLTSGELFF. The chain has TRBV7-2 and TRBJ2-2; D gene ambiguous. Deletions cut 5 bases from V and 6 bases from J, with 13 bases between. Germline V gives CDR1 SGHTA, CDR2 FQGNSA. The CDR3 extends over 14 amino acids.